The TCR beta chain described here comes from a study of blood T cell repertoires in COVID-19. For the study at large: Samples of COVID-19 (acute and convalescent) were obtained from the United States, Italy and Spain. In each case, the material was cDNA or gDNA derived from T cells, B-cell-depleted T cells, or PBMCs.

Per the original data handling: Estimation of nucleated cell counts relied on the amplification of reference gene primers. Method: immunoSEQ multiplex PCR; TCRdb's copy keeps in-frame clones and lacks some. The V and J calls and clone size are taken from that table; D and trimming were inferred from the DNA. The data show approximately 240,000 clones, about 88% seen once. This clone was seen a handful of times. After removal of 5 bases from V and 5 bases from J, the junction contained 9 bases not matched to a gene. The CDR3 length is 18 residues. Germline assignment: CDR1 LNHDA and CDR2 SQIVND (reference sequence).

Sequencing used peripheral blood. This clonotype was obtained from a middle-aged woman who had recovered from COVID-19. This chain links TRBV19 with TRBJ2-1, with 16 positions matching TRBD2. The CDR3 here is CASSSGLAGGVVNNEQFF. The DNA for the CDR3 is TGTGCCAGTAGTTCGGGACTAGCGGGAGGGGTGGTCAACAATGAGCAGTTCTTC.